A single sample gave rise to the 5 T cell receptor beta chains below, sequenced in a study of T-cell reconstitution after alpha-beta-depleted transplantation in children. Unique molecular identifiers tagged the TCRbeta library. Via MiXCR, TCRdb re-called the PCR reads, giving one row per CDR3 protein. The table has about 400,000 distinct CDR3 sequences, approximately 20% seen once; the top ten hold 3.8%. The starting material was PBMCs from the stem cell graft donor, obtained from the stem cell graft. These receptors were collected from a human donor who donated a stem cell graft to a child with acute myeloid leukemia.

In this sample, this clonotype turned up a few times. The rearrangement links TRBV5-1 to TRBJ1-1; D may be TRBD1 (5 bases). CDR1 and CDR2 from the germline V gene are SGHRS and YFSETQ. Trimming pared 4 bases from V and 1 base from J, leaving 11 bases between. This CDR3 spans 14 amino acids. The CDR3 DNA follows: TGCGCCAGCAGCATGGGACCCCGGAACACTGAAGCTTTCTTT. This sequence encodes CASSMGPRNTEAFF.

This clonotype was seen once. The V and J genes are TRBV28 and TRBJ2-7, with 7 bases fitting TRBD1. The CDR3 is 13 amino acids. CDR1 is MDHEN and CDR2 is SYDVKM in the germline V gene. With V trimmed by 2 bases and J by 9 bases, 7 bases remained unmatched. DNA of the CDR3: TGTGCCAGCAGTTTACAACAGGGACAGATGCAGTACTTC. Protein: CASSLQQGQMQYF.

J is TRBJ2-1 and V is TRBV5-1; D unresolved. Germline loops: CDR1 SGHRS, CDR2 YFSETQ. CDR3 length: 12 amino acids. Trimming pared 7 bases from V and 7 bases from J, leaving 12 bases between. The DNA for the CDR3 is TGCGCCAGCGGTGAACAGAGTAATGAGCAGTTCTTC. It yields the protein CASGEQSNEQFF. The full variable domain, completed using reference TRBV5-1 and TRBJ2-1, is KAGVTQTPRYLIKTRGQQVTLSCSPISGHRSVSWYQQTPGQGLQFLFEYFSETQRNKGNFPGRFSGRQFSNSRSEMNVSTLELGDSALYLCASGEQSNEQFFGPGTRLTVL.

J is TRBJ2-5 and V is TRBV2; D is undetermined. Trimming removed 5 bases at V and 2 bases at J, with 15 bases between. The CDR3 totals 15 residues. Germline V gene lookup returns CDR1 SNHLY and CDR2 FYNNEI. This chain's CDR3 is CASSPSGGPQETQYF. DNA of the CDR3: TGTGCCAGCAGTCCCAGTGGCGGACCTCAAGAGACCCAGTACTTC.

The chain is built from TRBV12-3 or TRBV12-4 and TRBJ2-1; the D gene is possibly TRBD2 (6 bases). The CDR3 runs to 14 residues. Trimming took 3 bases from V and 4 from J, leaving 10 bases between them. Written as DNA, the CDR3 is TGTGCCAGCAGTTTCGGGAGTGGGTACAATGAGCAGTTCTTC. Translating gives CASSFGSGYNEQFF.